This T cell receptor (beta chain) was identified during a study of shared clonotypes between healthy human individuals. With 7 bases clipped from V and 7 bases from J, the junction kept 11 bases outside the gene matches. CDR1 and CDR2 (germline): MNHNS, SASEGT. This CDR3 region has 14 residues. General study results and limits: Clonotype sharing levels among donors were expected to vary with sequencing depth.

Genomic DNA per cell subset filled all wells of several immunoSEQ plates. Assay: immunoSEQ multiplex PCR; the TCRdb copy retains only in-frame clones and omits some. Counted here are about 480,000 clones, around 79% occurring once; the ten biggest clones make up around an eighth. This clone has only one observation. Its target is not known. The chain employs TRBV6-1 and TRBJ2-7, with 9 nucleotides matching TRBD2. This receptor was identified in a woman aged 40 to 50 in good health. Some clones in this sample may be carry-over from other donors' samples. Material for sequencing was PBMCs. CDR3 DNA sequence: TGTGCCAGCACCCTAAGCGGGGGGCCGGGGGAGCAGTACTTC. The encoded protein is CASTLSGGPGEQYF.